Below are 14 T cell receptor beta chains sequenced from a single sample in a study of T cells in localized non-small cell lung cancer. Assay used: immunoSEQ multiplex PCR; TCRdb lists only in-frame clones, some missing. Of roughly 38,000 clones in the sample, 86% are singletons; the top ten hold around 5.8%. Source: peripheral blood mononuclear cells, taken before any cancer treatment. Source of these receptors: a male donor aged 60 or over with stage II lung adenocarcinoma.

The chain carries TRBV2 and TRBJ1-1; D is perhaps TRBD1 (5 bases). Germline assignment: CDR1 SNHLY and CDR2 FYNNEI. The CDR3 contains 14 residues. Trimming took 4 bases from V and 3 from J, leaving 12 bases between them. In DNA form, the CDR3 reads TGTGCCAGCAGTGGGCAGGGTAGCGACACTGAAGCTTTCTTT. It is translated as CASSGQGSDTEAFF. Full variable domain (rest looked up from reference TRBV2 and TRBJ1-1): EPEVTQTPSHQVTQMGQEVILRCVPISNHLYFYWYRQILGQKVEFLVSFYNNEISEKSEIFDDQFSVERPDGSNFTLKIRSTKLEDSAMYFCASSGQGSDTEAFFGQGTRLTVV.

The rearrangement links TRBV11-2 to TRBJ2-5; 8 bases match TRBD2. The CDR3 is 17 amino acids. Germline V lookup: CDR1 SGHAT, CDR2 FQNNGV. V trimming: 10 bases; J trimming: 4 bases; junction bases outside the gene matches: 20. The CDR3, as DNA: TGTGCCACCAGGCGGTCGAGCGGGAGCGGGCGGGGAGAGACCCAGTACTTC. Translating gives CATRRSSGSGRGETQYF.

The CDR3 loop reads CAWSRDTGELFF. The CDR3 coding sequence is TGTGCCTGGAGCCGTGACACCGGGGAGCTGTTTTTT. This sequence joins TRBV30 and TRBJ2-2, with D unresolved. The CDR3 has 12 amino acids. The germline V gene encodes CDR1 GTSNPN and CDR2 SVGIG (reference sequence). Trimming removed 3 bases from V and 3 bases from J, with 5 bases in between.

The V and J genes are TRBV7-6 and TRBJ2-2, with TRBD1 matching over 8 bases. The V segment lost 5 bases and the J segment 2 bases; nucleotides outside the gene matches: 4. The CDR3 covers 15 residues. Germline V lookup: CDR1 SGHVS, CDR2 FNYEAQ. The CDR3 DNA reads as TGTGCCAGCAGCCCAGGGGGCCTTAACACCGGGGAGCTGTTTTTT. It encodes CASSPGGLNTGELFF.

This chain joins TRBV5-1 and TRBJ2-5; tentative D call: TRBD1 (6 bases). Germline V gives CDR1 SGHRS, CDR2 YFSETQ. CDR3 length: 15 residues. Trimming took off 0 bases at V and 4 bases at J, with 13 bases between the two ends. The CDR3: CASSLGTDFRETQYF. As DNA, the CDR3 is TGCGCCAGCAGCTTGGGGACAGATTTCCGAGAGACCCAGTACTTC.

J is TRBJ2-7 and V is TRBV18, with TRBD1 as a possible D gene (8 bases). From germline, CDR1 is KGHSH and CDR2 LQKENI. The germline V and J ends were trimmed by 1 base and 2 bases, with 12 bases remaining between them. The CDR3 runs to 15 residues. The CDR3 region has the DNA TGTGCCAGCTCACCACGGACAGGGACTACCTACGAGCAGTACTTC. Encoded protein: CASSPRTGTTYEQYF.

This chain's CDR3 is CASMGGTVSNQPQHF. The DNA of the CDR3 is TGTGCCAGTATGGGTGGAACGGTTAGCAATCAGCCCCAGCATTTT. This chain connects TRBV19 to TRBJ1-5; no firm D call. Germline V CDR1 and CDR2: LNHDA, SQIVND (reference sequence). Trimming left V 7 bases short and J 0 bases short, with 13 bases between. The CDR3 runs to 15 residues.

This chain links TRBV5-1 with TRBJ2-3, with D possibly TRBD2 on 6 matching bases. Per germline, CDR1 SGHRS and CDR2 YFSETQ. V was clipped by 3 bases and J by 0 bases, with 8 bases between them. The CDR3 spans 14 residues. In DNA form, the CDR3 reads TGCGCCAGCAGCTCGGGGGAGAGCACAGATACGCAGTATTTT. Translating gives CASSSGESTDTQYF.

This chain joins TRBV4-3 and TRBJ2-7; 7 nucleotides agree with TRBD1. CDR3 length equals 16 residues. J gave up 4 bases and V 1 base, and 10 bases lay outside the gene matches. Germline V gives CDR1 LGHNA, CDR2 YSLEER. The CDR3 loop is CASSQAVSGTDYEQYF. The CDR3 nucleotides are TGCGCCAGCAGCCAAGCTGTCTCCGGGACAGATTACGAGCAGTACTTC.

The chain joins TRBV19 to TRBJ1-2, with a tentative D call TRBD1 (6 bases). CDR1 LNHDA and CDR2 SQIVND come from the germline V gene (reference sequence). The V and J ends lost 0 bases and 4 bases respectively, with 15 bases between them. CDR3 length: 16 amino acids. The CDR3 region has the DNA TGTGCCAGTAGTATAGACGGGGGCCCCGGGGGCTATGGCTACACCTTC. This gives the protein CASSIDGGPGGYGYTF.

V usage is TRBV5-1 and J usage is TRBJ2-3, with 12 bases matching TRBD1. Germline CDR1 reads SGHRS; CDR2 reads YFSETQ. V was clipped by 7 bases and J by 4 bases; unmatched bases: 1. The CDR3 has 13 amino acids. CDR3 nucleotides: TGCGCCAGCGGGACAGGGGGCGCAGATACGCAGTATTTT. It translates to CASGTGGADTQYF.

V gene TRBV4-2 combines with J gene TRBJ2-3; 9 nucleotides agree with TRBD2. CDR1 is LGHNA and CDR2 is YNFKEQ in the germline V gene. Trimming at V came to 1 base and at J to 4 bases, leaving 3 bases not matched to a gene. The CDR3 is 15 amino acids. The CDR3 loop is CASSQGGLAADTQYF. In nucleotides, the CDR3 is TGTGCCAGCAGCCAAGGGGGACTAGCAGCAGATACGCAGTATTTT.

The rearrangement joins TRBV13 to TRBJ2-3, with D perhaps matching TRBD2 (5 bases). The CDR3 consists of 17 residues. V lost 4 bases to trimming and J lost 0 bases, with 17 bases between them. Germline V gene sequence: CDR1 PRHDT, CDR2 FYEKMQ (reference sequence). The CDR3 bases are TGTGCCAGCAGCTCCTCCCCCTTGCGGACTAGCACAGATACGCAGTATTTT. Amino acids: CASSSSPLRTSTDTQYF.

The V gene is TRBV15, the J gene TRBJ2-7, with D maybe TRBD2 (6 bases). The CDR3 is 14 residues long. Looked up from germline, CDR1 is LNHNV and CDR2 is YYDKDF (reference sequence). With 7 bases removed from V and 3 bases from J, the gap between germline ends came to 16 bases. The CDR3 DNA is TGTGCCACCAAGGAGGGCCCAAAGGACTACGAGCAGTACTTC. Residues: CATKEGPKDYEQYF.